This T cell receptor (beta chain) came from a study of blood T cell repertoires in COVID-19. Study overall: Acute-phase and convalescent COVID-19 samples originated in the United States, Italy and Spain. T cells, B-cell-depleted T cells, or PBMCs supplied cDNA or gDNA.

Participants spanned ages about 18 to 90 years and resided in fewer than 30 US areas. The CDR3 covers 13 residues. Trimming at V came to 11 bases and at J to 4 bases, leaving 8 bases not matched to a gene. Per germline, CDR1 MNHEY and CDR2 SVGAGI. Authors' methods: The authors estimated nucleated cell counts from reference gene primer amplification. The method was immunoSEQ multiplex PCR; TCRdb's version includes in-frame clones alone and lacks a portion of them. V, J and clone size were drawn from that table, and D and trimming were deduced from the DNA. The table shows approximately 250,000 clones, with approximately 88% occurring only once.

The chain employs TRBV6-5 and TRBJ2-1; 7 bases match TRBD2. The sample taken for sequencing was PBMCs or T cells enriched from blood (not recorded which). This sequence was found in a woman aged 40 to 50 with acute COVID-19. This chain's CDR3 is CAAGGRNYNEQFF. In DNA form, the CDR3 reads TGTGCCGCAGGCGGGAGAAATTACAATGAGCAGTTCTTC.